A selection of T cell receptor beta chains follows, all from one sample in a study of T-cell memory formation after mild COVID-19. TCRdb re-called the 5' RACE reads through MiXCR, storing one row per CDR3 protein. The sample gives roughly 560,000 distinct CDR3 sequences, roughly 22% of which show up once; about an eighth is in the top ten. The sequenced sample consisted of PBMCs or a T cell subset sorted from them (not recorded which). These receptors all come from an adult woman who had mild COVID-19 (a few samples of this study predate the infection). Cell type and time point are not known. CDR3s include the opening cysteine and the closing phenylalanine or tryptophan. Fields, in order: J gene, V gene, D gene, clone size, CDR3 length, CDR3 protein, CDR3 DNA. A D gene is named only where the DNA matches it firmly. Size values are once, few and many counts, or a class for expanded clones, and some rows have none.

TRBJ2-3,TRBV5-1,-,-,15,CASSYQTDFTDTQYF,TGCGCCAGCAGCTACCAGACAGATTTCACAGATACGCAGTATTTT
TRBJ1-2,TRBV18,-,few,12,CASSPPGHGYTF,TGTGCCAGCTCACCACCGGGGCATGGCTACACCTTC
TRBJ2-1,TRBV9,TRBD2,few,15,CASGGQRERYNEQFF,TGTGCCAGCGGGGGGCAGCGGGAGAGGTACAATGAGCAGTTCTTC
TRBJ2-7,TRBV15,-,few,16,CATSSRTAGPDYEQYF,TGTGCCACCAGCTCCCGTACCGCCGGGCCGGACTACGAGCAGTACTTC
TRBJ2-6,TRBV6-5,-,-,16,CASSYGHTSGANVLTF,TGTGCCAGCAGTTACGGGCACACCTCTGGGGCCAACGTCCTGACTTTC
TRBJ2-2,TRBV7-3,-,-,14,CASTREPNTGELFF,TGTGCCAGCACCCGGGAACCTAACACCGGGGAGCTGTTTTTT
TRBJ2-1,TRBV7-8,-,many,14,CASSLAGPYNEQFF,TGTGCCAGCAGCTTAGCGGGCCCTTACAATGAGCAGTTCTTC
TRBJ1-1,TRBV12-3/TRBV12-4,-,many,13,CANRRTLDTEAFF,TGTGCCAATAGGCGGACGTTGGACACTGAAGCTTTCTTT
TRBJ1-1,TRBV18,-,-,14,CASSPQSENTEAFF,TGTGCCAGCTCACCCCAAAGCGAGAACACTGAAGCTTTCTTT
TRBJ2-1,TRBV5-5,TRBD2,many,16,CASSLRVSSGYNEQFF,TGTGCCAGCAGCTTGCGGGTATCTAGCGGCTACAATGAGCAGTTCTTC
TRBJ2-1,TRBV6-6,TRBD2,-,16,CASSYGAGVGYNEQFF,TGTGCCAGCAGTTACGGAGCGGGAGTGGGCTACAATGAGCAGTTCTTC
TRBJ2-7,TRBV19,TRBD1,-,15,CASSIPGQGPYEQYF,TGTGCCAGTAGTATCCCGGGACAGGGACCCTACGAGCAGTACTTC
TRBJ1-4,TRBV5-6,-,-,12,CASSLRREKLFF,TGTGCCAGCAGCTTGCGGCGGGAAAAACTGTTTTTT
TRBJ2-3,TRBV14,-,-,15,CASSQDWELDNTQYF,TGTGCCAGCAGCCAAGATTGGGAGCTAGACAATACGCAGTATTTT
TRBJ2-7,TRBV29-1,-,-,10,CSVLSYEQYF,TGCAGCGTCCTGAGTTACGAGCAGTACTTC
TRBJ2-5,TRBV30,TRBD1,few,14,CAWSVTGGRETQYF,TGTGCCTGGAGTGTAACAGGGGGGAGAGAGACCCAGTACTTC
TRBJ2-2,TRBV6-2/TRBV6-3,TRBD2,few,16,CASSPYSGRNTGELFF,TGTGCCAGCAGCCCATATAGCGGGAGAAACACCGGGGAGCTGTTTTTT
TRBJ2-5,TRBV7-6,TRBD2,few,12,CASSLESGAQYF,TGTGCCAGCAGCTTAGAAAGCGGGGCCCAGTACTTC
TRBJ1-5,TRBV27,TRBD1,-,14,CASRRTGGTQPQHF,TGTGCCAGCCGCCGCACAGGGGGCACGCAGCCCCAGCATTTT
TRBJ2-1,TRBV14,-,-,12,CASSQGGLRLYF,TGTGCCAGCAGCCAAGGCGGATTGCGACTTTACTTC
TRBJ2-7,TRBV7-9,TRBD2,few,16,CASTPPELAGENEQYF,TGTGCCAGCACCCCCCCCGAACTAGCGGGAGAAAACGAGCAGTACTTC
TRBJ2-3,TRBV7-9,-,many,12,CASSYSTDTQYF,TGTGCCAGCAGTTATAGCACAGATACGCAGTATTTT
TRBJ2-1,TRBV7-3,TRBD2,once,15,CASSPGSSGYNEQFF,TGTGCCAGCAGCCCCGGGAGTAGCGGGTACAATGAGCAGTTCTTC
TRBJ2-1,TRBV24-1,-,many,14,CATSDIAERGGQFF,TGTGCCACCAGTGACATAGCGGAGAGAGGTGGGCAGTTCTTC
TRBJ2-2,TRBV19,TRBD2,-,22,CASSILLRTSGRAVFRPGELFF,TGTGCCAGTAGTATTCTCCTCAGGACTAGCGGGAGGGCCGTGTTTCGTCCCGGGGAGCTGTTTTTT
TRBJ2-2,TRBV5-6,-,-,16,CASSLLQGPPTGELFF,TGTGCCAGCAGCTTGTTGCAGGGACCCCCTACCGGGGAGCTGTTTTTT
TRBJ2-1,TRBV1,-,-,12,CTSSQERGEQFF,TGCACCAGCAGCCAAGAGCGGGGCGAGCAGTTCTTC
TRBJ2-1,TRBV11-2,-,few,15,CASSLGIRAVDEQFF,TGTGCCAGCAGCTTAGGGATCAGGGCCGTGGATGAGCAGTTCTTC
TRBJ1-1,TRBV2,-,-,13,CASKGQLNTEAFF,TGTGCCAGCAAGGGGCAACTGAACACTGAAGCTTTCTTT
TRBJ2-5,TRBV10-3,-,few,12,CAISQGQETQYF,TGTGCCATCAGCCAGGGCCAAGAGACCCAGTACTTC
TRBJ2-2,TRBV5-1,-,many,16,CASKGQLLANTGELFF,TGCGCCAGCAAAGGACAGTTACTCGCGAACACCGGGGAGCTGTTTTTT
TRBJ2-7,TRBV2,-,-,13,CASKPEKTYEQYF,TGTGCCAGTAAACCGGAGAAGACCTACGAGCAGTACTTC
TRBJ1-2,TRBV4-2,-,few,13,CASSPAQNYGYTF,TGTGCCAGCAGCCCTGCTCAGAATTATGGCTACACCTTC
TRBJ1-3,TRBV30,-,few,14,CAWRMRITGDTIYF,TGTGCCTGGAGGATGAGGATCACGGGAGACACCATATATTTT
TRBJ2-3,TRBV15,TRBD1,few,13,CATRFQGADTQYF,TGTGCCACCAGGTTCCAGGGGGCAGATACGCAGTATTTT
TRBJ1-5,TRBV7-9,-,-,14,CASSDGQTNQPQHF,TGTGCCAGCAGCGACGGACAGACTAATCAGCCCCAGCATTTT
TRBJ1-2,TRBV7-2,-,-,16,CASSLVRGRFDYGYTF,TGTGCCAGCAGCTTAGTACGGGGGCGCTTCGACTATGGCTACACCTTC
TRBJ1-6,TRBV27,-,-,12,CASSFGSSPLHF,TGTGCCAGCAGTTTTGGCAGCTCACCCCTCCACTTT
TRBJ2-4,TRBV15,-,few,16,CATSRDRAKGINIQYF,TGTGCCACCAGCAGAGATCGGGCGAAGGGAATTAACATTCAGTACTTC
TRBJ1-4,TRBV5-6,-,-,17,CASSRFVLTAVNEKLFF,TGTGCCAGCAGCAGATTTGTCTTGACGGCCGTCAATGAAAAACTGTTTTTT
TRBJ2-1,TRBV11-2,-,-,13,CASSPLLVNEQFF,TGTGCCAGCAGCCCGCTTTTGGTCAATGAGCAGTTCTTC
TRBJ2-2,TRBV29-1,TRBD2,-,15,CSVETSGTNTGELFF,TGCAGCGTTGAGACTAGCGGGACGAACACCGGGGAGCTGTTTTTT
TRBJ2-6,TRBV4-2,TRBD1,-,15,CASSQDRDSRPVLTF,TGTGCCAGCAGCCAGGACCGGGACAGTCGCCCCGTCCTGACTTTC
TRBJ2-1,TRBV24-1,TRBD2,few,19,CATSDHLTSGRYWVNEQFF,TGTGCCACCAGTGATCATTTGACTAGCGGGAGGTATTGGGTGAATGAGCAGTTCTTC
TRBJ1-1,TRBV12-3/TRBV12-4,-,few,15,CASSLSRVWGAEAFF,TGTGCCAGCAGTTTGAGTAGGGTATGGGGCGCTGAAGCTTTCTTT